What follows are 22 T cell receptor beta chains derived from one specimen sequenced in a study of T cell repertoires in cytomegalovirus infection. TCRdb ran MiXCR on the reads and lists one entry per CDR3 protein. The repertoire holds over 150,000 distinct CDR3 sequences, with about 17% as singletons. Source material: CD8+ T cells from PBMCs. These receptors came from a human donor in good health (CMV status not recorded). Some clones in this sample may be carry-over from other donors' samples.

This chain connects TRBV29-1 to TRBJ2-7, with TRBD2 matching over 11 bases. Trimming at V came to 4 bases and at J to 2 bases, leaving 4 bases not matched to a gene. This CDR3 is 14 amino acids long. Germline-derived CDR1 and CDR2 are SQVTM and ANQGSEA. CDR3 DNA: TGCAGCGTTGTTCTAGCGGGGGGCCCCTACGAGCAGTACTTC. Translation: CSVVLAGGPYEQYF.

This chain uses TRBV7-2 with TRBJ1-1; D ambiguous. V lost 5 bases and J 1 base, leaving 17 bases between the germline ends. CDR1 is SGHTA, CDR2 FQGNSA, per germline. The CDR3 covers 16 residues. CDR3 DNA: TGTGCCAGCAGCCCCGAGGTACGGGTCCCGAACACTGAAGCTTTCTTT. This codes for CASSPEVRVPNTEAFF.

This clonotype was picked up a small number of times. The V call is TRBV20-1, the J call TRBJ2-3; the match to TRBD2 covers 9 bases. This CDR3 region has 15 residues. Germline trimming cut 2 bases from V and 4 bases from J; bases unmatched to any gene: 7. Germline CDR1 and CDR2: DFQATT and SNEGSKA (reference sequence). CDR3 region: CSARRASGEADTQYF. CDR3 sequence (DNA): TGCAGTGCTAGACGGGCTAGCGGGGAAGCAGATACGCAGTATTTT.

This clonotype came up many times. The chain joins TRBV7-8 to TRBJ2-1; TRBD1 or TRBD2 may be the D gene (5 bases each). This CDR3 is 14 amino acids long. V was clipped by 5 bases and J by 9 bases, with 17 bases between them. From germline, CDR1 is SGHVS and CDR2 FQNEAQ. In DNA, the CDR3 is TGTGCCAGCAGCATTAACCGGGGCCCTGGTGAGCAGTTCTTC. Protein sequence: CASSINRGPGEQFF.

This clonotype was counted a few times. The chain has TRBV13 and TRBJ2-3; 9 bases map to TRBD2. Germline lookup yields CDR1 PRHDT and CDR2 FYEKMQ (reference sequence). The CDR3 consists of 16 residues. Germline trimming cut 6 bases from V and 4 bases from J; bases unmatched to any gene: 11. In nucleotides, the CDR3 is TGTGCCAGCAGTCGACTAGCGGCCGCGAACCCAGATACGCAGTATTTT. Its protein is CASSRLAAANPDTQYF.

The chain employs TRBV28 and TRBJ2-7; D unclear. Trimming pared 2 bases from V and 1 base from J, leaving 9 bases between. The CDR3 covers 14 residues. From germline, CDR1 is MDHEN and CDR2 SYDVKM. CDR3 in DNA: TGTGCCAGCAGTTTAATTGGTCTTTCCTACGAGCAGTACTTC. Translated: CASSLIGLSYEQYF.

The CDR3 spells CASSWTGNGNNQPQHF. The CDR3 region has the DNA TGTGCCAGCAGTTGGACAGGGAATGGAAACAATCAGCCCCAGCATTTT. The V and J genes are TRBV6-5 and TRBJ1-5, with 8 positions matching TRBD1. Germline V gene lookup returns CDR1 MNHEY and CDR2 SVGAGI. V trimming: 4 bases; J trimming: 3 bases; junction bases outside the gene matches: 8. This CDR3 spans 16 amino acids.

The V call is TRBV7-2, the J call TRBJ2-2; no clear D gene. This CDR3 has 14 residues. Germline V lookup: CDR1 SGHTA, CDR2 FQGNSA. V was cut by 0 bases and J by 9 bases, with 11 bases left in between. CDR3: CASSLAPVNRELFF. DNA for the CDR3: TGTGCCAGCAGCTTAGCCCCGGTTAACCGGGAGCTGTTTTTT.

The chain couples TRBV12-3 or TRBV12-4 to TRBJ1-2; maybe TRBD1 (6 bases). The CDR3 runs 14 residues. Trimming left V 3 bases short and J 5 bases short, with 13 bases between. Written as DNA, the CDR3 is TGTGCCAGCAGTTTCTACAGGGAAGGTTATGGCTACACCTTC. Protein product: CASSFYREGYGYTF.

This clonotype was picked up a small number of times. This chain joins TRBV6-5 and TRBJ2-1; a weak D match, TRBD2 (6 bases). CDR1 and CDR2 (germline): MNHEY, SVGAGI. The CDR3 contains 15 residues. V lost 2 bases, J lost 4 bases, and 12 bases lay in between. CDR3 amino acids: CASSYGRGAYNEQFF. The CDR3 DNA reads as TGTGCCAGCAGTTACGGTCGCGGGGCATACAATGAGCAGTTCTTC.

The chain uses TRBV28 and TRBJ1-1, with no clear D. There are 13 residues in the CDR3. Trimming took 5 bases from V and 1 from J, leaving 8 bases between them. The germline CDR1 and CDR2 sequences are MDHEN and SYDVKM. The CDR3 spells CASSGLENTEAFF. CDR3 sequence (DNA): TGTGCCAGCAGTGGACTAGAGAACACTGAAGCTTTCTTT.

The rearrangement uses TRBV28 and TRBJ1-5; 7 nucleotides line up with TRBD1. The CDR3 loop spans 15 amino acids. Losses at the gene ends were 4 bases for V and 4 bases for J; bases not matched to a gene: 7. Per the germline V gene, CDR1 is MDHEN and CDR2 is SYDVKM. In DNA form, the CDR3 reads TGTGCCAGCAGTTGGGGACAGAGGGAGAATCAGCCCCAGCATTTT. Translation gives CASSWGQRENQPQHF.

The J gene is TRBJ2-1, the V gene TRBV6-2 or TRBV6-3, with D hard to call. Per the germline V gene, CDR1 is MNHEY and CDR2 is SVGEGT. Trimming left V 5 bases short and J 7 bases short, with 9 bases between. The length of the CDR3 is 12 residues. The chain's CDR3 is CASSGDMNEQFF. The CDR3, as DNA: TGTGCCAGCAGTGGCGACATGAATGAGCAGTTCTTC.

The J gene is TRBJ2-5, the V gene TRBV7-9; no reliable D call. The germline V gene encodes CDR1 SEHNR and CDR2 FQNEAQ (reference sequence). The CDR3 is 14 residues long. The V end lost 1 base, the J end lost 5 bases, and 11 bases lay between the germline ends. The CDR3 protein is CASSLERPRETQYF. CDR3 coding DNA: TGTGCCAGCAGCTTAGAGCGACCTCGTGAGACCCAGTACTTC.

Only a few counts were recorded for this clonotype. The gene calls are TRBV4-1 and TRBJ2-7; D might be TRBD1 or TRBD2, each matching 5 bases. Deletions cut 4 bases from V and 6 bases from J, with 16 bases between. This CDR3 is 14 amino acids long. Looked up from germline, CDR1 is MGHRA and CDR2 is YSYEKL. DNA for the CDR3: TGCGCCAGCAGCCTCCATTCGGGACCCAGCGAGCAGTACTTC. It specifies CASSLHSGPSEQYF.

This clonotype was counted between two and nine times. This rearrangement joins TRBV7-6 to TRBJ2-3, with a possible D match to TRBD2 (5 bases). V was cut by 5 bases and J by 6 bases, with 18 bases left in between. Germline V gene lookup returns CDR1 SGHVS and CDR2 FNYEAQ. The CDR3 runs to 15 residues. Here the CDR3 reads CASSVRALEVDTQYF. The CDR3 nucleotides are TGTGCCAGCAGCGTCCGGGCCTTGGAGGTGGATACGCAGTATTTT.

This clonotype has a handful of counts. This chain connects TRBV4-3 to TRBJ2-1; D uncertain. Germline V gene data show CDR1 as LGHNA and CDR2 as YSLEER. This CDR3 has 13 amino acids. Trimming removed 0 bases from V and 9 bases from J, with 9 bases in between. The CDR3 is CASSQEYGLEQFF. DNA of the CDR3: TGCGCCAGCAGCCAAGAATACGGCCTTGAGCAGTTCTTC.

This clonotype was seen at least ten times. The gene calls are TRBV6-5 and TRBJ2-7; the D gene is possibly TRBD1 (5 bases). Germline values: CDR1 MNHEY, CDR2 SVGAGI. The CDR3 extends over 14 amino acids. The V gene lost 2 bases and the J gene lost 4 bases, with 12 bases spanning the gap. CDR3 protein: CASSYGQGWYEQYF. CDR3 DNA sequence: TGTGCCAGCAGTTACGGGCAGGGATGGTACGAGCAGTACTTC.

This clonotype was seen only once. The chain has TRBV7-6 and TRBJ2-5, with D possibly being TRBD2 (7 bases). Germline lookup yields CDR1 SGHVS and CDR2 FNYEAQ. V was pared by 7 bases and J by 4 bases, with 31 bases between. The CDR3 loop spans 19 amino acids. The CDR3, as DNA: TGTGCCAGCACCCCACCGGATATAGGGGGGGGCTATTTAGGAGAGACCCAGTACTTC. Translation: CASTPPDIGGGYLGETQYF.

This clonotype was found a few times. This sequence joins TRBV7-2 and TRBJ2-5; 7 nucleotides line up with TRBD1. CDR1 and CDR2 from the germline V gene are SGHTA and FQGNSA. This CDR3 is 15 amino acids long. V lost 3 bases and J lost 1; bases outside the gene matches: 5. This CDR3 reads CASSFPWDSQETQYF. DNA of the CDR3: TGTGCCAGCAGCTTTCCTTGGGACAGCCAAGAGACCCAGTACTTC.

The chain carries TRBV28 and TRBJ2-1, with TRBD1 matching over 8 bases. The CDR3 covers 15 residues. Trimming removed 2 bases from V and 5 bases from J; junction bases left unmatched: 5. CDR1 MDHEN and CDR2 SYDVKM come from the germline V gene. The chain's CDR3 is CASSLRAGGNNEQFF. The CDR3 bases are TGTGCCAGCAGTTTACGGGCAGGGGGCAACAATGAGCAGTTCTTC.

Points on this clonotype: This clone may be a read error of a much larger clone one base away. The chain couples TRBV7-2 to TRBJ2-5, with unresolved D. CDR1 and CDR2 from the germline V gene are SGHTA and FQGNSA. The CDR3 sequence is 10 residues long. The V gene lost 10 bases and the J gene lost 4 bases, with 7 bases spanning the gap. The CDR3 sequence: CANSSETQYF. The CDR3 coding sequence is TGTGCCAACAGTTCAGAGACCCAGTACTTC.